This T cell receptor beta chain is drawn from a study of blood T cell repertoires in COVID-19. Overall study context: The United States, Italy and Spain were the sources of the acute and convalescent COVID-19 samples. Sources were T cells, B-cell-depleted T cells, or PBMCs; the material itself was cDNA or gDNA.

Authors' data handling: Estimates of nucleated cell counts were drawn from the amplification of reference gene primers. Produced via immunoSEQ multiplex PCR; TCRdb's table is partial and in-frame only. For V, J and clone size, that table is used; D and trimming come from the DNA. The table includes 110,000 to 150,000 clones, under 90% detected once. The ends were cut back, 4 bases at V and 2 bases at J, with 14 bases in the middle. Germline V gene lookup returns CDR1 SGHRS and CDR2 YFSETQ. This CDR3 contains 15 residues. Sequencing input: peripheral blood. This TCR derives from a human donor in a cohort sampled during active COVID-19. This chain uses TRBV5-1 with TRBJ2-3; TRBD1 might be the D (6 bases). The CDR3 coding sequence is TGCGCCAGCAGCCTAAGACAGGACCCCACAGATACGCAGTATTTT. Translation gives CASSLRQDPTDTQYF.